This TCR beta chain was captured in a study of Graves' ophthalmopathy and Graves' hyperthyroidism. This clonotype was counted between two and nine times. Antigen unknown. Using RNA transcripts, the TCR beta CDR3 regions were amplified. First-round RT-PCR employed HTBI primers, with a second-round multiplex PCR after it. TCRdb re-analysed the multiplex PCR reads in MiXCR, keeping a single row per CDR3 protein. The sample lists over a million distinct CDR3 sequences; about 40% were seen once. Regarding the study as a whole: The model flagged ophthalmopathy progression at over 60% sensitivity and 72.22% specificity. Most expanded thyroid clonotypes above 0.001 frequency also appeared in blood.

V was cut by 0 bases and J by 2 bases, with 17 bases left in between. The CDR3 loop spans 18 amino acids. Germline loops: CDR1 DFQATT, CDR2 SNEGSKA (reference sequence). The specimen was peripheral blood or thyroid tissue (not recorded which). This TCR derives from an adult man with Graves' hyperthyroidism. The chain has TRBV20-1 and TRBJ1-6; tentatively, D is TRBD1 (5 bases). CDR3 nucleotide sequence: TGCAGTGCTAGAGATCCCGAGGGGTCGGACCCCTATAATTCACCCCTCCACTTT. It encodes CSARDPEGSDPYNSPLHF.